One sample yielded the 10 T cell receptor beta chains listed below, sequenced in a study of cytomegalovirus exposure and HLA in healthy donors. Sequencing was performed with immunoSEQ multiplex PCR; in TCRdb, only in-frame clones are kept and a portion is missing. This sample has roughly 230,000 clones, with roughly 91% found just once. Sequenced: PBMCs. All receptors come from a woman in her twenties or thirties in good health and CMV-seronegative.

The CDR3 nucleotides read TGTGCCAGCAGCATCCGGGACAGGGTCGTTATCGGGGAGCTGTTTTTT. Protein: CASSIRDRVVIGELFF. The rearrangement links TRBV7-2 to TRBJ2-2, with 9 bases matching TRBD1. Germline-derived CDR1 and CDR2 are SGHTA and FQGNSA. CDR3 length equals 16 residues. J was trimmed by 7 bases and V by 5 bases; bases with no gene match: 11.

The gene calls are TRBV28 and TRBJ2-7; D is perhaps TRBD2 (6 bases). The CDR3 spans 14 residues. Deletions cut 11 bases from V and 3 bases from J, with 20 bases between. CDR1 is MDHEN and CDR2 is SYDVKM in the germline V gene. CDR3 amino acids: CAGSDRLGSYEQYF. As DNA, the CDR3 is TGTGCCGGGTCAGACAGACTAGGAAGCTACGAGCAGTACTTC.

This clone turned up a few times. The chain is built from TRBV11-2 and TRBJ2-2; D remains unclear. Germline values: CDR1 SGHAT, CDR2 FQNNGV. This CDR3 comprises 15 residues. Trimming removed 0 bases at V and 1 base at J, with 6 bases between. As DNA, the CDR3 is TGTGCCAGCAGCTTAGATGACTTGAACACCGGGGAGCTGTTTTTT. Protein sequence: CASSLDDLNTGELFF. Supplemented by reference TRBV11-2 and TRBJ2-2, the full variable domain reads EAGVAQSPRYKIIEKRQSVAFWCNPISGHATLYWYQQILGQGPKLLIQFQNNGVVDDSQLPKDRFSAERLKGVDSTLKIQPAKLEDSAVYLCASSLDDLNTGELFFGEGSRLTVL.

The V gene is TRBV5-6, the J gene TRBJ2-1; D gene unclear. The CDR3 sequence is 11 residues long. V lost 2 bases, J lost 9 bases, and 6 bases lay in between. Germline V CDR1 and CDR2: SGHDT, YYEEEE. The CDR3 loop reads CASSLGPEQFF. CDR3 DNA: TGTGCCAGCAGCTTAGGGCCTGAGCAGTTCTTC. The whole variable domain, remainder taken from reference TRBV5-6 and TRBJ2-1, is DAGVTQSPTHLIKTRGQQVTLRCSPKSGHDTVSWYQQALGQGPQFIFQYYEEEERQRGNFPDRFSGHQFPNYSSELNVNALLLGDSALYLCASSLGPEQFFGPGTRLTVL.

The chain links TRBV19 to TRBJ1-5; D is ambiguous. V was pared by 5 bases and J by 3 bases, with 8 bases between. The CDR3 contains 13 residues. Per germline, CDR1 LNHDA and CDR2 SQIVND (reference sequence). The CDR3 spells CASSPSYNQPQHF. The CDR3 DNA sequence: TGTGCCAGTAGTCCCAGTTACAATCAGCCCCAGCATTTT.

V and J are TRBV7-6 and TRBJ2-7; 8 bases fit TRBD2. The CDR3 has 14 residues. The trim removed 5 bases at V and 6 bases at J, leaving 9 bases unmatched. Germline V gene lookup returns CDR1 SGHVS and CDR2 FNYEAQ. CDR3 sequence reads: CASSMTGTSAEQYF. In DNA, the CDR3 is TGTGCCAGCAGCATGACCGGGACTAGTGCCGAGCAGTACTTC.

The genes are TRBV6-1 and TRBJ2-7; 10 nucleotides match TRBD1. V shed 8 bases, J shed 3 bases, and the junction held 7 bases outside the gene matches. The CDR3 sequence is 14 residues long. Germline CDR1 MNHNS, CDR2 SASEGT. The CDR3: CASVRDRGFYEQYF. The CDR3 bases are TGTGCCAGCGTTCGGGACAGGGGATTCTACGAGCAGTACTTC.

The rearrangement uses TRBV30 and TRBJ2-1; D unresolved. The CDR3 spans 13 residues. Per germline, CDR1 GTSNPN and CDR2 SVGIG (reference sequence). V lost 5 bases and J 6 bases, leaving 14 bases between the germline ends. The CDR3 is CAWCQTPSNEQFF. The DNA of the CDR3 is TGTGCCTGGTGCCAAACTCCCTCCAATGAGCAGTTCTTC.

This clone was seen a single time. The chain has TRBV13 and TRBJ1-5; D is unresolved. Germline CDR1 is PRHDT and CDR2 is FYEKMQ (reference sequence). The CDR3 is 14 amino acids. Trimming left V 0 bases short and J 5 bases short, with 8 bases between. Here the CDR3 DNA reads TGTGCCAGCAGCTTAGGGGGTAGGTATCAGCCCCAGCATTTT. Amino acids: CASSLGGRYQPQHF.

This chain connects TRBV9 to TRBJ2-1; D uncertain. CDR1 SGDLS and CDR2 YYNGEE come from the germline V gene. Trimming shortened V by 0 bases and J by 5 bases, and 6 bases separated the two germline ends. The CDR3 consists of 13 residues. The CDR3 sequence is CASSVGLNNEQFF. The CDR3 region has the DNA TGTGCCAGCAGCGTAGGACTGAACAATGAGCAGTTCTTC.